These 13 T cell receptor beta chains originate from one sample sequenced in a study of blood T cell repertoires in COVID-19 (dated by TCRdb to 2019 to 2021). Library generation was performed with the immunoSEQ multiplex PCR assay. Drawn from immuneACCESS, this table holds only the in-frame rearrangements with V and J called that TCRdb kept. Clones are partly lost; checked studies trace under half to an unresolved V gene and leave the rest unexplained. The table for this sample lists around 210,000 clones; around 85% of them were counted only once. Of the sample, roughly 5% falls within the top ten clones. Sequenced material: peripheral blood. The receptors were gathered from a man in his fifties with COVID-19, enrolled during active disease.

This chain links TRBV4-2 with TRBJ2-3; D call uncertain. This CDR3 spans 17 amino acids. Per germline, CDR1 LGHNA and CDR2 YNFKEQ. Trimming removed 1 base at V and 0 bases at J, with 14 bases between. The CDR3 sequence: CASSQVYLYQSTDTQYF. CDR3 sequence (DNA): TGTGCCAGCAGCCAAGTCTATCTGTACCAAAGCACAGATACGCAGTATTTT.

J is TRBJ1-2 and V is TRBV2, with D perhaps TRBD1 (6 bases). The CDR3 length is 15 residues. Trimming left V 4 bases short and J 1 base short, with 13 bases between. Germline assignment: CDR1 SNHLY and CDR2 FYNNEI. In DNA form, the CDR3 reads TGTGCCAGCAGTGGAGACAGGACCTTTAACTATGGCTACACCTTC. It is translated as CASSGDRTFNYGYTF.

In regard to this clone: The sample has other DNA sequences that encode this CDR3 too. This chain connects TRBV3-1 (or the pseudogene TRBV3-2) to TRBJ2-3; 13 bases match TRBD2. Germline V gene data show CDR1 as LGHDT and CDR2 as YNNKEL (reference sequence). J was trimmed by 1 base and V by 4 bases; bases with no gene match: 2. The CDR3 is made up of 16 amino acids. CDR3 region: CASSRGTSGGTDTQYF. CDR3 coding DNA: TGTGCCAGCAGCCGGGGGACTAGCGGGGGCACAGATACGCAGTATTTT.

V is TRBV7-2 and J is TRBJ1-2; 10 nucleotides align to TRBD1. The CDR3 has 15 amino acids. J lost 7 bases, V lost 1 base, and 6 bases had no gene match. In germline, CDR1 is SGHTA, CDR2 FQGNSA. CDR3 protein: CASSLGDRGQGGYTF. As DNA, the CDR3 is TGTGCCAGCAGCTTAGGCGACAGGGGGCAAGGTGGCTACACCTTC.

V usage is TRBV6-5 and J usage is TRBJ2-2, with TRBD1 as a possible D gene (7 bases). CDR3 length equals 15 residues. Germline assignment: CDR1 MNHEY and CDR2 SVGAGI. V was pared by 5 bases and J by 2 bases, with 12 bases between. In nucleotides, the CDR3 is TGTGCCAGCAGTCCCAGGGGGGTCAACACCGGGGAGCTGTTTTTT. As protein: CASSPRGVNTGELFF.

The chain is built from TRBV4-2 and TRBJ2-1; 9 positions match TRBD2. V gave up 1 base and J gave up 8 bases; unmatched junction bases: 9. CDR1 is LGHNA, CDR2 YNFKEQ, per germline. The CDR3 has 16 amino acids. The CDR3 is CASSQVGGGGAYEQFF. CDR3 sequence (DNA): TGTGCCAGCAGCCAAGTGGGAGGCGGGGGGGCGTATGAGCAGTTCTTC.

This chain uses TRBV5-4 with TRBJ2-7; D is possibly TRBD1 (5 bases). Trimming removed 4 bases at V and 6 bases at J, with 17 bases between. Germline CDR1 is SGHNT and CDR2 is YYREEE (reference sequence). The length of the CDR3 is 14 residues. The CDR3 coding sequence is TGTGCCAGCAGCCGAAATAGGGGCCAGGGCGAGCAGTACTTC. Protein product: CASSRNRGQGEQYF.

The rearrangement joins TRBV7-8 to TRBJ2-7; 15 positions agree with TRBD2. From germline, CDR1 is SGHVS and CDR2 FQNEAQ. V lost 1 base, J lost 2 bases, and 6 bases stayed unmatched. This CDR3 has 18 residues. This CDR3 reads CASSLVPRTSGGAYEQYF. The CDR3 DNA follows: TGTGCCAGCAGCTTAGTCCCACGGACTAGCGGGGGGGCCTACGAGCAGTACTTC.

DNA for the CDR3: TGTGCCAGCAGCTTACGACAGGGTGTGGCGTCCGGGGAGCTGTTTTTT. This gives the protein CASSLRQGVASGELFF. The genes are TRBV5-4 and TRBJ2-2, with 7 bases lining up with TRBD1. With V trimmed by 2 bases and J by 6 bases, 10 bases remained unmatched. Germline CDR1 reads SGHNT; CDR2 reads YYREEE (reference sequence). The CDR3 extends over 16 amino acids.

The rearrangement uses TRBV12-3 or TRBV12-4 and TRBJ1-5; D gene uncertain. This CDR3 spans 12 amino acids. Trimming took 3 bases from V and 11 from J, leaving 11 bases between them. The CDR3 nucleotides read TGTGCCAGCAGTTTTAGGTGGGGAGCCCAGCATTTT. Protein product: CASSFRWGAQHF.

This clone showed up just a few times. The J gene is TRBJ1-6, the V gene TRBV3-1 (or the pseudogene TRBV3-2), with D possibly matching TRBD1 (5 bases). Trimming took off 1 base at V and 5 bases at J, with 18 bases between the two ends. This CDR3 is 18 amino acids long. Per the germline V gene, CDR1 is LGHDT and CDR2 is YNNKEL (reference sequence). The CDR3: CASSQVFLGGRDNSPLHF. The DNA for the CDR3 is TGTGCCAGCAGCCAAGTTTTTTTGGGGGGAAGAGATAATTCACCCCTCCACTTT.

The chain couples TRBV30 to TRBJ2-7; 10 bases are shared with TRBD1. Losses at the gene ends were 3 bases for V and 2 bases for J; bases not matched to a gene: 4. CDR1 is GTSNPN, CDR2 SVGIG, per germline (reference sequence). This CDR3 comprises 14 residues. The CDR3 protein is CAWRDGTGAYEQYF. In DNA form, the CDR3 reads TGTGCCTGGAGAGATGGGACAGGGGCCTACGAGCAGTACTTC.

The chain joins TRBV30 to TRBJ2-1; 10 bases map to TRBD2. Germline CDR1 reads GTSNPN; CDR2 reads SVGIG (reference sequence). The trim removed 1 base at V and 5 bases at J, leaving 5 bases unmatched. This CDR3 region has 15 residues. The CDR3 spells CAWSDERGGHNEQFF. The DNA of the CDR3 is TGTGCCTGGAGTGACGAGCGGGGGGGTCACAATGAGCAGTTCTTC.